Detailed here is one TCR beta chain. No antigen is known for it. Base qualities are not at hand, and no much larger clone is one base apart. The CDR3, from cysteine to phenylalanine, totals 14 residues. The kept DNA is CDR3 alone, 42 bases in frame from the first base. CDR1 and CDR2, looked up from the germline V gene (reference sequence), are SGHNT and YYREEE. Clipping removes 5 bases from V and 1 base from J, with 6 as the unmatched junction base count. One collaborating source in Seattle enrolled patients while the patients were actively infected and followed the patients over time throughout the course of disease. Each collaborating institution followed its own protocols to collect whole blood in K2EDTA tubes. For TCRbeta analysis, collaborator samples were shipped as frozen whole blood, as isolated PBMCs, or as DNA extracted from either sample type. The entry originates in a study of blood T cell repertoires in COVID-19 (dated by TCRdb to 2020 to 2021). Background on the whole study: Samples from collaborators originated in the United States, Italy and Spain and spanned both the acute and convalescent phases of COVID-19. The material from the prospective study consisted of cDNA or gDNA derived from T cells, B-cell-depleted T cells, or PBMCs. The sample metadata nearly always contained a de-identified subject ID, COVID-19 status, age in years and sex. The repertoires were made available in a free public database intended to serve as a resource for research on the immune response to SARS-CoV-2. The dataset comprised deeply sampled blood TCRbeta repertoires from subjects exposed to, actively infected with, or recovered from COVID-19. Samples were obtained from the ongoing ImmuneRACE study (first 160 participants) and from over 1,000 subjects provided by 6 global collaborators. Where available, HLA class I and class II types were obtained from metadata supplied by the sample provider rather than from assay-based typing. Study-wide findings and limitations: Clinical and demographic metadata were provided uncurated, with the amount varying by source and participant.

TCRbeta CDR3 regions were amplified from genomic DNA by means of the immunoSEQ Assay, a bias-controlled multiplex PCR. In the original analysis: Within the assay, amplification of reference gene primers was used to estimate how many nucleated cells each sample contained. To quantify the absolute abundance of each unique TCRbeta CDR3 rearrangement, sequence reads were collapsed and filtered. For each sample, productive Simpson clonality was calculated as the square root of Simpson's diversity index across productive rearrangements. Held by TCRdb, this immuneACCESS table contains in-frame sequences only and omits some clones. Under half of the omission traces to an unresolved V gene where checked; the cause of the rest is unknown. Clone size and V and J calls were adopted from that table, with D and trimming inferred from the DNA. This sample gives a few hundred thousand clones in total; around nine tenths of them show up just once. The ten largest clonotypes hold roughly 10% of the sample.

The sequence came from a woman younger than 45 with COVID-19, enrolled during active disease. The rearranged chain carries TRBV5-4 and TRBJ2-7, with 7 central nucleotides matching TRBD2. Sequenced: peripheral blood. The DNA sequence is given as TGTGCCAGCAGTTCCCCTAGCGGATCCTACGAGCAGTACTTC. Its product reads: CASSSPSGSYEQYF.